These 10 T cell receptor beta chains were all obtained from the same sample, sequenced in a study of shared clonotypes between healthy human individuals. Naive CD8 cells lacked CD45RO and underwent positive selection for CCR7, leaving out terminally differentiated effector memory CD45RA+ cells. This table comes from immunoSEQ multiplex PCR, and its TCRdb copy is limited to in-frame clones, with some not included. This sample has 800,000 to 950,000 clones; about 96% occur once, and the top ten carry roughly 0.23%. The sample was naive CD8+ T cells sorted from blood. Receptor source: a man aged 25 to 45 in good health.

The rearrangement uses TRBV15 and TRBJ2-7; 10 nucleotides match TRBD2. The V segment lost 6 bases and the J segment 2 bases; nucleotides outside the gene matches: 10. This CDR3 comprises 16 residues. Germline-derived CDR1 and CDR2 are LNHNV and YYDKDF (reference sequence). Here the CDR3 DNA reads TGTGCCACCAGACCTATTAGCGGGAGGTACCCCTACGAGCAGTACTTC. This codes for CATRPISGRYPYEQYF.

The V gene is TRBV30, the J gene TRBJ2-7, with 11 bases lining up with TRBD1. Germline values: CDR1 GTSNPN, CDR2 SVGIG (reference sequence). This CDR3 spans 14 amino acids. J gave up 3 bases and V 5 bases, and 6 bases lay outside the gene matches. For the CDR3, the DNA is TGTGCCTGGGCGCTCGGGACAGGGGGCTACGAGCAGTACTTC. Translated: CAWALGTGGYEQYF.

This chain links TRBV4-1 with TRBJ2-7, with a tentative D call TRBD2 (6 bases). This CDR3 is 16 amino acids long. In germline, CDR1 is MGHRA, CDR2 YSYEKL. V dropped 3 bases and J dropped 0 bases, with 15 bases sitting between them. The CDR3 reads CASSQSRDGFSYEQYF. The CDR3 DNA reads TGCGCCAGCAGCCAGTCGCGGGACGGATTCTCCTACGAGCAGTACTTC.

This clone has a single count. The CDR3 spells CASSQQTETDTQYF. The CDR3 bases are TGTGCCAGCAGCCAACAGACCGAGACGGATACGCAGTATTTT. The V and J genes are TRBV9 and TRBJ2-3; D not certain. CDR3 size: 14 residues. Between the trimmed V and J ends, which lost 4 bases and 6 bases, there was a span of 15 bases. Germline V lookup: CDR1 SGDLS, CDR2 YYNGEE.

The rearrangement links TRBV9 to TRBJ2-3; a weak D match, TRBD1 (5 bases). Trimming took 5 bases from V and 0 from J, leaving 13 bases between them. The CDR3 is 15 residues long. Germline V CDR1 and CDR2: SGDLS, YYNGEE. CDR3 bases: TGTGCCAGCAGTACAGGCGGCCGTAGCACAGATACGCAGTATTTT. Protein: CASSTGGRSTDTQYF.

The chain employs TRBV13 and TRBJ1-1; D uncertain. Per germline, CDR1 PRHDT and CDR2 FYEKMQ (reference sequence). CDR3 length: 11 residues. Trimming took off 5 bases at V and 3 bases at J, with 4 bases between the two ends. The CDR3 DNA sequence: TGTGCCAGCAGCCCAGACACTGAAGCTTTCTTT. This encodes CASSPDTEAFF.

The gene calls are TRBV5-1 and TRBJ2-2; 8 bases are a match to TRBD2. This CDR3 spans 16 amino acids. The J segment lost 3 bases and the V segment lost 1 base, leaving 5 bases of the junction unmatched. Germline-derived CDR1 and CDR2 are SGHRS and YFSETQ. The CDR3 loop reads CASSLLREGYTGELFF. The CDR3 nucleotides read TGCGCCAGCAGCTTGCTCCGGGAGGGGTACACCGGGGAGCTGTTTTTT.

J is TRBJ2-1 and V is TRBV19, with a weak D call TRBD1 (6 bases). The V end was cut by 6 bases, the J end by 10 bases, with 25 bases between. This CDR3 spans 16 amino acids. Per germline, CDR1 LNHDA and CDR2 SQIVND (reference sequence). As DNA, the CDR3 is TGTGCCAGTAGGGAAGGCCTCCGGGACATGCCTTCGGAGCAGTTCTTC. It yields the protein CASREGLRDMPSEQFF.

The rearrangement links TRBV5-6 to TRBJ2-1, with 8 bases matching TRBD2. In germline, CDR1 is SGHDT, CDR2 YYEEEE. J lost 8 bases, V lost 1 base, and 8 bases had no gene match. This CDR3 is 15 amino acids long. DNA of the CDR3: TGTGCCAGCAGCTTGCGCCTAGCGGGCCCCCATGAGCAGTTCTTC. This encodes CASSLRLAGPHEQFF.

The chain employs TRBV5-1 and TRBJ2-7; the D is unclear. This CDR3 spans 14 amino acids. Trimming left V 2 bases short and J 4 bases short, with 13 bases between. CDR1 SGHRS and CDR2 YFSETQ come from the germline V gene. In DNA form, the CDR3 reads TGCGCCAGCAGCTTCGGTACCCCCGCATACGAGCAGTACTTC. This encodes CASSFGTPAYEQYF.